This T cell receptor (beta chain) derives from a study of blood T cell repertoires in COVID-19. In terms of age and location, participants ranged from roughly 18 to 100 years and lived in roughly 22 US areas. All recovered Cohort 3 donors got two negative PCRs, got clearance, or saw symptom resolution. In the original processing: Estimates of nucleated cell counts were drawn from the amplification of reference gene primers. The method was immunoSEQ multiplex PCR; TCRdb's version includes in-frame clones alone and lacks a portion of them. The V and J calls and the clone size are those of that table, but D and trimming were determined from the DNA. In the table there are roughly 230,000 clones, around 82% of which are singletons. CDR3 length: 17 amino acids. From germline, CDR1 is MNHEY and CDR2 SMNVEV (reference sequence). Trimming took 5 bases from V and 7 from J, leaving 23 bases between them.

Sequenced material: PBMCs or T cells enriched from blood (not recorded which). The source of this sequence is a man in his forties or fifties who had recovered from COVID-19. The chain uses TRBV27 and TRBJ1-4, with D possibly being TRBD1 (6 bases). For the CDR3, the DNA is TGTGCCAGCAGTCTACGTGGGGGCATAGACTTGAGTGAAAAACTGTTTTTT. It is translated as CASSLRGGIDLSEKLFF.